These 28 T cell receptor beta chains were all obtained from the same sample, sequenced in a study of regulatory T cells in long-lasting Graves disease. Construction of the TCR beta libraries employed iRepertoire HTBI primers in conjunction with Arm-PCR of CDR3 regions. TCRdb processed the multiplex PCR reads anew with MiXCR; each CDR3 protein has one entry. The sample holds about 440,000 distinct CDR3 sequences, about 16% seen once. Time point defined: newly diagnosed GD, antithyroid drugs for less than 3 months. From PBMCs, RNA was extracted and then used to make the TCR library. In addition, the sample was reused for a study of T cells in Graves' hyperthyroidism and ophthalmopathy.

Specimen: peripheral blood mononuclear cells (PBMCs), collected at new diagnosis, from a patient treated with antithyroid drugs. The source is a woman in her twenties or thirties with Graves disease.

The rearrangement links TRBV7-9 to TRBJ2-3; a weak D match, TRBD2 (6 bases). Germline loops: CDR1 SEHNR, CDR2 FQNEAQ (reference sequence). The V end lost 4 bases, the J end lost 9 bases, and 23 bases lay between the germline ends. CDR3 length: 16 residues. The CDR3 nucleotides are TGTGCCAGCAGCTCCCCCCTTTTCGGGAGTACGGTGACGCAGTATTTT. It yields the protein CASSSPLFGSTVTQYF. Filled out from reference TRBV7-9 and TRBJ2-3, the complete variable domain reads DTGVSQNPRHKITKRGQNVTFRCDPISEHNRLYWYRQTLGQGPEFLTYFQNEAQLEKSRLLSDRFSAERPKGSFSTLEIQRTEQGDSAMYLCASSSPLFGSTVTQYFGPGTRLTVL.

This clonotype has a count of ten or more. The genes are TRBV5-5 and TRBJ2-7; possibly TRBD2 for D (6 bases). The V gene's germline CDR1 is SGHKS and CDR2 YYEKEE (reference sequence). The CDR3 has 14 residues. Deletions cut 0 bases from V and 3 bases from J, with 10 bases between. CDR3 residues: CASSLGLGFYEQYF. CDR3 nucleotides: TGTGCCAGCAGCTTGGGACTAGGGTTCTACGAGCAGTACTTC.

This clonotype has just a few counts. The chain couples TRBV6-1 to TRBJ2-6; no definite D call. V lost 6 bases, J lost 0 bases, and 21 bases lay in between. Germline V CDR1 and CDR2: MNHNS, SASEGT. This CDR3 is 19 amino acids long. The CDR3 loop reads CASSDVAEFSDSGANVLTF. The CDR3 coding sequence is TGTGCCAGCAGCGATGTAGCCGAATTTTCCGACTCTGGGGCCAACGTCCTGACTTTC.

This clonotype was seen ten or more times. The chain uses TRBV5-1 and TRBJ2-1, with TRBD2 matching 7 bases. This CDR3 has 15 amino acids. Germline V gene data show CDR1 as SGHRS and CDR2 as YFSETQ. V lost 3 bases to trimming and J lost 6 bases; unmatched junction nucleotides: 9. The CDR3 loop reads CASSSGGSPSNEQFF. CDR3 coding DNA: TGCGCCAGCAGCTCGGGCGGGAGCCCCTCCAATGAGCAGTTCTTC.

V gene TRBV27 combines with J gene TRBJ2-3; 7 bases agree with TRBD1. The CDR3 is made up of 14 amino acids. Germline V gives CDR1 MNHEY, CDR2 SMNVEV (reference sequence). The ends lost 4 bases at V and 2 bases at J; junction bases unmatched: 3. CDR3 in DNA: TGTGCCAGCAGTTGGGGACAGCTCACAGATACGCAGTATTTT. It codes for CASSWGQLTDTQYF.

This clonotype was seen at least ten times. The rearrangement uses TRBV7-9 and TRBJ1-1; D might be TRBD1 (6 bases). The germline V and J ends were trimmed by 5 bases and 1 base, with 23 bases remaining between them. The V gene's germline CDR1 is SEHNR and CDR2 FQNEAQ (reference sequence). CDR3 size: 18 residues. Here the CDR3 reads CASSPSAGTSLTNTEAFF. DNA of the CDR3: TGTGCCAGCAGCCCGTCGGCTGGGACAAGTCTTACGAACACTGAAGCTTTCTTT.

This clonotype was detected many times. This chain uses TRBV12-3 or TRBV12-4 with TRBJ1-1; 7 positions match TRBD1. The CDR3 runs 18 residues. V was pared by 4 bases and J by 0 bases, with 14 bases of the junction left unmatched. The CDR3 is CASSYGRTGQEMNTEAFF. In DNA, the CDR3 is TGTGCCAGCAGTTATGGTCGGACAGGACAAGAGATGAACACTGAAGCTTTCTTT.

This clonotype was detected only a few times. The chain links TRBV2 to TRBJ2-7; TRBD1 matches 7 bases. This CDR3 is 12 amino acids long. The germline V gene has CDR1 SNHLY and CDR2 FYNNEI. The V and J ends lost 7 bases and 2 bases, in that order; junction bases with no gene match: 2. In DNA form, the CDR3 reads TGTGCCAGCACCCAGGGGGCCTACGAGCAGTACTTC. The encoded protein is CASTQGAYEQYF.

With regard to this clonotype: This could be a read error, since a much larger clone is one nucleotide away. The chain uses TRBV3-1 and TRBJ1-2; 11 positions agree with TRBD1. The germline gives CDR1 LGHDT, CDR2 YNNKEL (reference sequence). V trimming: 1 base; J trimming: 3 bases; junction bases outside the gene matches: 1. CDR3 size: 15 residues. In DNA, the CDR3 is TGTGCCAGCAGCCAAGGGACAGGGGGCTACTATGGCTACACCTTC. Translated: CASSQGTGGYYGYTF.

Many counts were recorded for this clonotype. The J gene is TRBJ2-1, the V gene TRBV9; D gene ambiguous. There are 13 residues in the CDR3. V dropped 4 bases and J dropped 7 bases, with 12 bases sitting between them. The germline V gene encodes CDR1 SGDLS and CDR2 YYNGEE. DNA of the CDR3: TGTGCCAGCAGCCCTTCAGAAGGGAATGAGCAGTTCTTC. It is translated as CASSPSEGNEQFF.

This clonotype was counted between two and nine times. The rearrangement links TRBV19 to TRBJ1-6; TRBD1 might be the D (5 bases). The CDR3 loop spans 13 amino acids. Germline V CDR1 and CDR2: LNHDA, SQIVND (reference sequence). Trimming cost V 7 bases and J 5 bases, with 9 bases left between them. CDR3 in DNA: TGTGCCAGTAAGACAGCCGATAATTCACCCCTCCACTTT. It codes for CASKTADNSPLHF.

There are a few counts of this clonotype. V and J are TRBV4-2 and TRBJ2-7, with a possible D match to TRBD1 (6 bases). V was shortened by 1 base and J by 2 bases, with 24 bases between the two germline ends. Germline CDR1 reads LGHNA; CDR2 reads YNFKEQ. This CDR3 is 19 amino acids long. The CDR3 protein is CASSQGSPRTSRGPYEQYF. CDR3 nucleotide sequence: TGTGCCAGCAGCCAAGGGAGCCCCCGGACTTCCAGGGGACCCTACGAGCAGTACTTC.

This clonotype was picked up many times. The chain has TRBV11-1 and TRBJ2-5, with TRBD1 as a possible D gene (8 bases). From germline, CDR1 is SGHAT and CDR2 FQDESV (reference sequence). Trimming removed 5 bases from V and 5 bases from J, with 24 bases in between. The CDR3 consists of 17 residues. CDR3 region: CASSAGQGKAGIETQYF. CDR3 nucleotides: TGTGCCAGCAGCGCCGGACAGGGAAAAGCGGGAATTGAGACCCAGTACTTC.

In its sample, this clonotype was seen a few times. The V gene is TRBV7-2, the J gene TRBJ2-2, with TRBD2 matching 7 bases. The CDR3 runs 16 residues. With 3 bases clipped from V and 3 bases from J, the junction kept 7 bases outside the gene matches. The germline CDR1 and CDR2 sequences are SGHTA and FQGNSA. The CDR3 DNA reads TGTGCCAGCAGCTTTTTAGGCGGGAGTCACACCGGGGAGCTGTTTTTT. Its translation: CASSFLGGSHTGELFF.

This clonotype was seen many times. This chain uses TRBV2 with TRBJ2-1; 11 nucleotides match TRBD2. The CDR3 totals 18 residues. Germline loops: CDR1 SNHLY, CDR2 FYNNEI. V lost 3 bases to trimming and J lost 5 bases; unmatched junction nucleotides: 12. The CDR3: CASSERWIAGGNNNEQFF. The CDR3 nucleotides are TGTGCCAGCAGTGAGAGGTGGATAGCGGGAGGGAACAACAATGAGCAGTTCTTC.

This rearrangement joins TRBV4-2 to TRBJ2-2; 9 bases fit TRBD2. The CDR3 covers 16 residues. Germline CDR1 LGHNA, CDR2 YNFKEQ. V trimming: 8 bases; J trimming: 5 bases; junction bases outside the gene matches: 12. The CDR3 spells CASLSVTSGTTGELFF. CDR3 DNA: TGTGCCAGCTTATCTGTGACTAGCGGAACTACCGGGGAGCTGTTTTTT.

This clonotype came up a few times. The chain uses TRBV13 and TRBJ2-7; 9 bases are a match to TRBD1. The CDR3 spans 15 residues. The V gene's germline CDR1 is PRHDT and CDR2 FYEKMQ (reference sequence). Trimming took 2 bases from V and 3 from J; bases not matched to a gene: 5. The CDR3 nucleotides are TGTGCCAGCAGCTTATGGGGACAGGGAGTCTACGAGCAGTACTTC. Protein product: CASSLWGQGVYEQYF.

This clonotype was detected many times. The chain couples TRBV9 to TRBJ2-7, with D maybe TRBD2 (6 bases). The V gene lost 0 bases and the J gene lost 2 bases, with 12 bases spanning the gap. This CDR3 is 15 amino acids long. The V gene's germline CDR1 is SGDLS and CDR2 YYNGEE. The CDR3 DNA reads as TGTGCCAGCAGCGTAGAGGCTAGCGACCCCTACGAGCAGTACTTC. Its protein product is CASSVEASDPYEQYF. The variable domain in full, completed from reference TRBV9 and TRBJ2-7, reads DSGVTQTPKHLITATGQRVTLRCSPRSGDLSVYWYQQSLDQGLQFLIQYYNGEERAKGNILERFSAQQFPDLHSELNLSSLELGDSALYFCASSVEASDPYEQYFGPGTRLTVT.

J is TRBJ1-3 and V is TRBV19, with 7 bases aligning to TRBD1. The CDR3 is made up of 16 amino acids. Germline V gene sequence: CDR1 LNHDA, CDR2 SQIVND (reference sequence). Trimming at V came to 3 bases and at J to 0 bases, leaving 5 bases not matched to a gene. CDR3 sequence: CASSIYRGHSGNTIYF. DNA for the CDR3: TGTGCCAGTAGTATTTACAGGGGCCACTCTGGAAACACCATATATTTT.

This clonotype has ten or more counts. The rearrangement links TRBV18 to TRBJ2-7; tentatively, D is TRBD2 (5 bases). The germline V gene encodes CDR1 KGHSH and CDR2 LQKENI. The CDR3 contains 12 residues. Trimming pared 0 bases from V and 6 bases from J, leaving 6 bases between. The CDR3: CASSPPAGEQYF. DNA of the CDR3: TGTGCCAGCTCACCACCGGCGGGCGAGCAGTACTTC.

The table lists this clonotype with many counts. The chain links TRBV5-1 to TRBJ1-2; D is possibly TRBD1 (5 bases). CDR3 length: 14 residues. The V end lost 5 bases, the J end lost 8 bases, and 19 bases lay between the germline ends. Looked up from germline, CDR1 is SGHRS and CDR2 is YFSETQ. CDR3: CASSIRVQTGGYTF. The CDR3 coding sequence is TGCGCCAGCAGTATAAGAGTACAAACAGGAGGCTACACCTTC.

This clonotype was found many times. The chain employs TRBV12-3 or TRBV12-4 and TRBJ2-2; tentative D call: TRBD2 (5 bases). The CDR3 contains 11 residues. Trimming shortened V by 7 bases and J by 7 bases, and 7 bases separated the two germline ends. The CDR3 protein is CASTGFGELFF. The DNA of the CDR3 is TGTGCCAGCACGGGGTTCGGGGAGCTGTTTTTT.

Regarding this clonotype: This may stem from a read error, because a much larger clone lies one nucleotide away. The CDR3 does not end in the conserved phenylalanine or tryptophan, so this is likely a read error. The gene calls are TRBV3-1 and TRBJ1-1; TRBD1 aligns across 7 bases. Germline CDR1 and CDR2: LGHDT and YNNKEL (reference sequence). The V and J ends lost 2 bases and 1 base, in that order; junction bases with no gene match: 4. This CDR3 spans 15 amino acids. The CDR3 DNA reads as TGTGCCAGCAGCCAAACAGGGGCGAAGAACACTGAAGCTTTCTCT. Protein: CASSQTGAKNTEAFS.

The CDR3 DNA follows: TGTGCCAGCAGCTTGGTTCCTAGCGGCACCGGGGAGCTGTTTTTT. Translated: CASSLVPSGTGELFF. The J gene is TRBJ2-2, the V gene TRBV5-6, with 7 bases that match TRBD2. Germline V gene data show CDR1 as SGHDT and CDR2 as YYEEEE. CDR3 length equals 15 residues. Losses at the gene ends were 0 bases for V and 4 bases for J; bases not matched to a gene: 3.

This clonotype was picked up a small number of times. The V and J genes are TRBV27 and TRBJ1-5, with a tentative D call TRBD1 (6 bases). The CDR3 extends over 14 amino acids. Deletions cut 2 bases from V and 7 bases from J, with 12 bases between. Germline loops: CDR1 MNHEY, CDR2 SMNVEV (reference sequence). The DNA for the CDR3 is TGTGCCAGCAGTTTACTGGGGGCGAGCCAGCCCCAGCATTTT. Protein: CASSLLGASQPQHF.

The rearrangement links TRBV24-1 to TRBJ2-3, with 9 bases identical to TRBD2. Losses at the gene ends were 3 bases for V and 0 bases for J; bases not matched to a gene: 12. The CDR3 runs to 19 residues. Germline lookup yields CDR1 KGHDR and CDR2 SFDVKD. DNA for the CDR3: TGTGCCACCAGTGATCCCCGCCTAGCGGGACCTTCTAGCACAGATACGCAGTATTTT. As protein: CATSDPRLAGPSSTDTQYF.

The V gene is TRBV12-3 or TRBV12-4, the J gene TRBJ1-5; 7 bases align to TRBD1. The trim removed 6 bases at V and 4 bases at J, leaving 9 bases unmatched. The CDR3 length is 15 residues. CDR3 sequence reads: CASSTNRDSNQPQHF. The CDR3 nucleotides read TGTGCCAGCAGCACCAACAGGGACAGTAATCAGCCCCAGCATTTT.

This clonotype was seen a few times. The chain links TRBV30 to TRBJ1-1; 7 bases map to TRBD1. CDR3 size: 12 residues. The ends lost 5 bases at V and 10 bases at J; junction bases unmatched: 10. The germline gives CDR1 GTSNPN, CDR2 SVGIG (reference sequence). CDR3 DNA: TGTGCCTGGGGTTACACCCAGGGGGGAGCTTTCTTT. Its protein is CAWGYTQGGAFF.